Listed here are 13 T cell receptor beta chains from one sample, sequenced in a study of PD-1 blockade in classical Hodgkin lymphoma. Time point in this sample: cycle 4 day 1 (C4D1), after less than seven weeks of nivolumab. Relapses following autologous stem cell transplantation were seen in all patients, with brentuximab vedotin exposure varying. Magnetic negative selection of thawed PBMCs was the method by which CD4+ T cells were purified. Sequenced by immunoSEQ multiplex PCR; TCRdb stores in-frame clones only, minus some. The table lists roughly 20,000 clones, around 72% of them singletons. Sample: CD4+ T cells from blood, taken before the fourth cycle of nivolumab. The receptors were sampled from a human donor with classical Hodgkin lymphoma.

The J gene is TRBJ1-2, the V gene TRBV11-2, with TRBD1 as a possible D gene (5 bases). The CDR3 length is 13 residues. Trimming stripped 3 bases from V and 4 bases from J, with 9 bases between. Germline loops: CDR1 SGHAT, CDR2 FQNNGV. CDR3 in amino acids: CASSFIGTYGYTF. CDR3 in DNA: TGTGCCAGCAGCTTCATCGGGACCTATGGCTACACCTTC.

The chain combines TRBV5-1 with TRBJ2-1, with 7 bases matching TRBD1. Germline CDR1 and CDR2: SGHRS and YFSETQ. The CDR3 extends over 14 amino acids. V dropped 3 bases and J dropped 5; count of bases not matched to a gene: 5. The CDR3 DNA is TGCGCCAGCAGCTCCAGGACAGGAGACAATGAGCAGTTCTTC. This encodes CASSSRTGDNEQFF.

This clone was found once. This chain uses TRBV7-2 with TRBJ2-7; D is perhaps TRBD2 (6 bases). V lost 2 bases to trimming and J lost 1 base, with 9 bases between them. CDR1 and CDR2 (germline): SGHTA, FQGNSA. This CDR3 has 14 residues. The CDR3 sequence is CASSLRLASYEQYF. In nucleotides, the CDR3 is TGTGCCAGCAGCTTACGGCTAGCGTCCTACGAGCAGTACTTC.

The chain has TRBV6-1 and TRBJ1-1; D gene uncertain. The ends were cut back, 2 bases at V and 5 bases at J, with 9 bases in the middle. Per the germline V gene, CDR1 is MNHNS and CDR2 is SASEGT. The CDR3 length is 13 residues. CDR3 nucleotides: TGTGCCAGCAGTGAAATAATATGGACTGAAGCTTTCTTT. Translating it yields CASSEIIWTEAFF.

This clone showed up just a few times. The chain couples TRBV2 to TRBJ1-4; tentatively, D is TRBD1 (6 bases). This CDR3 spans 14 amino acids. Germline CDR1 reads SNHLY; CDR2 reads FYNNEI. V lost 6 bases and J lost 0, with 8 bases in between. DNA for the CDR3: TGTGCCAGCAGCGGACAGACAACTAATGAAAAACTGTTTTTT. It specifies CASSGQTTNEKLFF.

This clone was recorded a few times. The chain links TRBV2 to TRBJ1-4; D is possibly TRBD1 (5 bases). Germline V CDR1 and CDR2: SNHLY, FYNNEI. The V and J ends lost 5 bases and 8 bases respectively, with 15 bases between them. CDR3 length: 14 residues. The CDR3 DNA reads TGTGCCAGCAGTCAGGGTAACCGGGGCGAAAAACTGTTTTTT. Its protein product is CASSQGNRGEKLFF.

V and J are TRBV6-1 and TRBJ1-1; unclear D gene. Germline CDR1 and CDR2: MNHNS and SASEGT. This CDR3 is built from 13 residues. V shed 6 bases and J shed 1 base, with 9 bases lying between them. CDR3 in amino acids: CASRLTENTEAFF. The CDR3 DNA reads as TGTGCCAGCAGGCTTACTGAGAACACTGAAGCTTTCTTT.

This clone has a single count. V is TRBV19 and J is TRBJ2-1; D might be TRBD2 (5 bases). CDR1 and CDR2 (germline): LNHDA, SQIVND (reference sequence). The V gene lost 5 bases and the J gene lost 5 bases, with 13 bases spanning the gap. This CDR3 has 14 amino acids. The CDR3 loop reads CASSVRRGDNEQFF. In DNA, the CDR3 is TGTGCCAGTAGTGTGCGTCGGGGTGACAATGAGCAGTTCTTC. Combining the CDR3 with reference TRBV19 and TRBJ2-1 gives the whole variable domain DGGITQSPKYLFRKEGQNVTLSCEQNLNHDAMYWYRQDPGQGLRLIYYSQIVNDFQKGDIAEGYSVSREKKESFPLTVTSAQKNPTAFYLCASSVRRGDNEQFFGPGTRLTVL.

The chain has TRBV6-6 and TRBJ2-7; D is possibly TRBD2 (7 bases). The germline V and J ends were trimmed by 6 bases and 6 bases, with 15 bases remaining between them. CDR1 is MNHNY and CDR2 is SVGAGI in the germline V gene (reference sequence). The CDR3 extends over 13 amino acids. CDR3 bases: TGTGCCAGCAGCCCTCGAGGGGGGGGCGAGCAGTACGTC. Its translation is CASSPRGGGEQYV.

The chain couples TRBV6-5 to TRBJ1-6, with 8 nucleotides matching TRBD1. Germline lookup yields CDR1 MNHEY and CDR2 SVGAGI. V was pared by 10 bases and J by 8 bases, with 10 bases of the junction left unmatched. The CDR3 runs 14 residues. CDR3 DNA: TGTGCCATCAGGGGGCGCCGGTTGGATTCACCCCTCCACTTT. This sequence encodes CAIRGRRLDSPLHF.

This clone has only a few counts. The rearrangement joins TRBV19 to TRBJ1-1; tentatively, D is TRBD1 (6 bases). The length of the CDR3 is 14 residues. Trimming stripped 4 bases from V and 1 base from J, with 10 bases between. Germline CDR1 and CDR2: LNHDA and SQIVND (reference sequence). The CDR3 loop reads CASSRQAPNTEAFF. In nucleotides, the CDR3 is TGTGCCAGTAGTAGACAGGCCCCGAACACTGAAGCTTTCTTT.

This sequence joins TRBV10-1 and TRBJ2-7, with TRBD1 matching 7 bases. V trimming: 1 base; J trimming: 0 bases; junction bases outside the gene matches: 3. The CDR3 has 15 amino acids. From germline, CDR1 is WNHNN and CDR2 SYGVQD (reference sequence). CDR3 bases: TGCGCCAGCAGTGAGTACAGGGGAAGCTCCTACGAGCAGTACTTC. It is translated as CASSEYRGSSYEQYF.

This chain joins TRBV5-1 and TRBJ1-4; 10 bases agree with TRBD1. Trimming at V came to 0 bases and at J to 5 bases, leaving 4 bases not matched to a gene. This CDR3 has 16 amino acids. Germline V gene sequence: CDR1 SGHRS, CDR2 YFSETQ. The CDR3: CASSLEGQGMNEKLFF. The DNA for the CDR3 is TGCGCCAGCAGCTTGGAGGGACAGGGGATGAATGAAAAACTGTTTTTT.